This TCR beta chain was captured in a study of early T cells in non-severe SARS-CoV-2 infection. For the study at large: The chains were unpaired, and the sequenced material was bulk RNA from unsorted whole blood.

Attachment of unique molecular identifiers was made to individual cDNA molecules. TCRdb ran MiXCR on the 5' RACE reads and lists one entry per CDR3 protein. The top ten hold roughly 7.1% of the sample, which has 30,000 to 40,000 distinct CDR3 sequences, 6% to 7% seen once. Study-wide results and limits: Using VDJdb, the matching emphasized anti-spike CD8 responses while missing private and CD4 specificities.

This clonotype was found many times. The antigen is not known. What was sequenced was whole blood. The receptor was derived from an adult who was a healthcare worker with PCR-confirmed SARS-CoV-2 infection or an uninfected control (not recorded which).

CDR3 loop: CAWSVWREEAFF. For the CDR3, the DNA is TGTGCCTGGAGTGTTTGGAGGGAAGAAGCTTTCTTT. The rearrangement uses TRBV30 and TRBJ1-1; D is undetermined. V was cut by 0 bases and J by 8 bases, with 10 bases left in between. This CDR3 comprises 12 residues. CDR1 is GTSNPN, CDR2 SVGIG, per germline (reference sequence).